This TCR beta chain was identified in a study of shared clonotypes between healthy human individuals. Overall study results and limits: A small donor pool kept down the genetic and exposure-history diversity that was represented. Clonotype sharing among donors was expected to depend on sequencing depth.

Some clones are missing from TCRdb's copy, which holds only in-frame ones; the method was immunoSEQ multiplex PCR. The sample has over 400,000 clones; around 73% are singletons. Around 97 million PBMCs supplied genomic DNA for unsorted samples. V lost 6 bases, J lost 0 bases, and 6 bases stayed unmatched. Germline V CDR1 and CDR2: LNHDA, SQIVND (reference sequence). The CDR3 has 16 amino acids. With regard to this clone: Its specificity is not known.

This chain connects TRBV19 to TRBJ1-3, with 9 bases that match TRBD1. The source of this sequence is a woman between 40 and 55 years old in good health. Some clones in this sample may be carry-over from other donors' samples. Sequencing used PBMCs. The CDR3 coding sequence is TGTGCCAGTAGAAAGAGGGACAGGGCCTCTGGAAACACCATATATTTT. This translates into CASRKRDRASGNTIYF.